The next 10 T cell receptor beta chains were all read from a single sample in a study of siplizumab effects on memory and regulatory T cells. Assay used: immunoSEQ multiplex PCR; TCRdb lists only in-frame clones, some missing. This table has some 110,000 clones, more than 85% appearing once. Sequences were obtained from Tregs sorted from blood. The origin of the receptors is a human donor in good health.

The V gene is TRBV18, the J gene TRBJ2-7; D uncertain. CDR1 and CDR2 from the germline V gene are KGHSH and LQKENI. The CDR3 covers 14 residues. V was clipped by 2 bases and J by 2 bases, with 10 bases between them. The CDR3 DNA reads TGTGCCAGCTCACCATCTGACGGAGCCTACGAGCAGTACTTC. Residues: CASSPSDGAYEQYF.

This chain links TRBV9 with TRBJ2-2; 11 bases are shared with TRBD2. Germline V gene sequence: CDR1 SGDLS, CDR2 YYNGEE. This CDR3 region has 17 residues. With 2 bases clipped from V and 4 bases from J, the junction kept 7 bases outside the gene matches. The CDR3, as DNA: TGTGCCAGCAGCGTCCACAGACTAGCGGGGCTCACCGGGGAGCTGTTTTTT. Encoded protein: CASSVHRLAGLTGELFF.

The CDR3 DNA is TGTGCCACGAAACACCCAAGATACGAGCAGTACTTC. Translated: CATKHPRYEQYF. This rearrangement joins TRBV6-1 to TRBJ2-7; D is uncertain. Trimming pared 10 bases from V and 4 bases from J, leaving 14 bases between. Germline-derived CDR1 and CDR2 are MNHNS and SASEGT. This CDR3 has 12 amino acids.

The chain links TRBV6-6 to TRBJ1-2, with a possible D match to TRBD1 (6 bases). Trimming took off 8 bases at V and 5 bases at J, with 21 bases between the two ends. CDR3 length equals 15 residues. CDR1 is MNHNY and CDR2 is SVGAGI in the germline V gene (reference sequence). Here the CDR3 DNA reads TGTGCCAGCGCGGGCCTCGGACAGACGTATTATGGCTACACCTTC. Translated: CASAGLGQTYYGYTF.

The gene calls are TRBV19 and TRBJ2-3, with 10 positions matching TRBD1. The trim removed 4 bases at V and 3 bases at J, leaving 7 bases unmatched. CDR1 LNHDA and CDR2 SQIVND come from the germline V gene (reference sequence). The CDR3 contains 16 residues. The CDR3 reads CASSRTGTGVTDTQYF. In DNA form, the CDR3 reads TGTGCCAGTAGTAGGACCGGGACAGGGGTGACAGATACGCAGTATTTT.

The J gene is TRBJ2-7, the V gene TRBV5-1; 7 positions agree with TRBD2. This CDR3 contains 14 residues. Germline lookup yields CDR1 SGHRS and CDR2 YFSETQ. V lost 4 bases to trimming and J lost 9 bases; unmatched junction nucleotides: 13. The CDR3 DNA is TGCGCCAGCAGCCCTAGCGGTGAGGGTTTTGGGCAGTACTTC. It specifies CASSPSGEGFGQYF.

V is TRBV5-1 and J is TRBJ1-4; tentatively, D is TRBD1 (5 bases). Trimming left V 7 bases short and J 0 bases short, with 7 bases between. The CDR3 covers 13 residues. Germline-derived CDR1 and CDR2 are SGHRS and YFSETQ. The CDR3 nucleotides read TGCGCCAGCCGGGGCGCAACTAATGAAAAACTGTTTTTT. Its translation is CASRGATNEKLFF.

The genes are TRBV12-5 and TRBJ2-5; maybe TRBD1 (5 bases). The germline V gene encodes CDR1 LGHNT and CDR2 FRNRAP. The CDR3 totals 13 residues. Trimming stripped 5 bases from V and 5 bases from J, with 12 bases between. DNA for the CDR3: TGTGCTAGTGGTCCCCAGGGTGGGGAGACCCAGTACTTC. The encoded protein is CASGPQGGETQYF.

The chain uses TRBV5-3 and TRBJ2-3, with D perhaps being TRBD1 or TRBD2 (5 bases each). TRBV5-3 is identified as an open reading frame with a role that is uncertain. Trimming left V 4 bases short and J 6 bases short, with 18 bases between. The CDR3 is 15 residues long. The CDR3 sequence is CARSLRRDPEDTQYF. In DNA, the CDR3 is TGTGCCAGAAGCCTGCGCCGGGACCCAGAGGATACGCAGTATTTT.

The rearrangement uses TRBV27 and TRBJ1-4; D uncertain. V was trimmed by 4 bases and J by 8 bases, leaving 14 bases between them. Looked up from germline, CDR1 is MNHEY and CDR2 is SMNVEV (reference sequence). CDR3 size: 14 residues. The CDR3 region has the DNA TGTGCCAGCAGTTCGTCCGCGCCATGGGAAAAACTGTTTTTT. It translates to CASSSSAPWEKLFF.